Below, 24 T cell receptor beta chains from the same sample are listed, as sequenced in a study of CD8+ T cells in alopecia areata. In each case, RNA was isolated and then reverse transcribed into cDNA as the sequencing template. The repertoire was sequenced with immunoSEQ multiplex PCR; TCRdb's copy has only in-frame clones and lacks some. The sample includes some 200,000 clones, more than 50% of them seen just once. Sequencing was performed on CD8+ T cells sorted from blood. These receptors all stem from a human donor in good health.

J is TRBJ1-2 and V is TRBV4-1, with 8 bases fitting TRBD1. V shed 1 base and J 6 bases; nucleotides not matched to a gene: 4. Germline V gene sequence: CDR1 MGHRA, CDR2 YSYEKL. The CDR3 is 14 residues long. The CDR3 region is CASSQATTGDGYTF. CDR3 bases: TGCGCCAGCAGCCAAGCGACGACAGGGGATGGCTACACCTTC.

The chain carries TRBV10-2 and TRBJ1-1, with D perhaps TRBD1 (5 bases). The ends were cut back, 8 bases at V and 1 base at J, with 11 bases in the middle. This CDR3 comprises 13 residues. Germline lookup yields CDR1 WSHSY and CDR2 SAAADI. The CDR3 DNA is TGCGCCAGCGGGGGGACGGCGAACACTGAAGCTTTCTTT. Amino acid sequence: CASGGTANTEAFF.

The genes are TRBV27 and TRBJ2-2; D is possibly TRBD1 (5 bases). Germline V gene data show CDR1 as MNHEY and CDR2 as SMNVEV (reference sequence). Trimming cost V 3 bases and J 4 bases, with 12 bases left between them. The CDR3 has 15 residues. Here the CDR3 DNA reads TGTGCCAGCAGTTTGTTAGGGGCTACCACCGGGGAGCTGTTTTTT. Amino acid sequence: CASSLLGATTGELFF.

This clone was observed a few times. The CDR3 spells CASSFPGQGGDTQYF. The CDR3 region has the DNA TGCGCCAGCAGCTTCCCGGGACAGGGCGGAGATACGCAGTATTTT. The V call is TRBV5-1, the J call TRBJ2-3; TRBD1 matches 9 bases. In germline, CDR1 is SGHRS, CDR2 YFSETQ. V was clipped by 2 bases and J by 5 bases; unmatched bases: 6. The CDR3 has 15 residues.

CDR3 sequence reads: CASSEETGSTDTQYF. DNA of the CDR3: TGTGCCAGCAGTGAAGAGACGGGGAGCACAGATACGCAGTATTTT. The genes are TRBV2 and TRBJ2-3; TRBD2 is a possible D gene (5 bases). The CDR3 sequence is 15 residues long. Trimming removed 1 base at V and 0 bases at J, with 8 bases between. Germline loops: CDR1 SNHLY, CDR2 FYNNEI. Variable domain in full (rest from reference TRBV2 and TRBJ2-3): EPEVTQTPSHQVTQMGQEVILRCVPISNHLYFYWYRQILGQKVEFLVSFYNNEISEKSEIFDDQFSVERPDGSNFTLKIRSTKLEDSAMYFCASSEETGSTDTQYFGPGTRLTVL.

The J gene is TRBJ2-7, the V gene TRBV5-4; the D call may be TRBD1 or TRBD2 (5 bases each). Germline lookup yields CDR1 SGHNT and CDR2 YYREEE (reference sequence). There are 13 residues in the CDR3. The V gene lost 6 bases and the J gene lost 6 bases, with 16 bases spanning the gap. CDR3 nucleotides: TGTGCCAGCACCAACGACAATGGGGGCGAGCAGTACTTC. Translated: CASTNDNGGEQYF.

The chain carries TRBV4-1 and TRBJ1-5, with TRBD1 identical over 7 bases. CDR3 length: 17 amino acids. The V and J ends lost 0 bases and 2 bases, in that order; junction bases with no gene match: 7. Germline loops: CDR1 MGHRA, CDR2 YSYEKL. This CDR3 reads CASSQDQRGLGNQPQHF. The CDR3 nucleotides are TGCGCCAGCAGCCAAGATCAGAGGGGGCTCGGCAATCAGCCCCAGCATTTT.

The gene calls are TRBV5-6 and TRBJ2-1, with D perhaps matching TRBD1 (6 bases). V lost 5 bases and J 2 bases, leaving 14 bases between the germline ends. Germline loops: CDR1 SGHDT, CDR2 YYEEEE. The CDR3 length is 15 residues. CDR3 sequence: CASSTNRVTYNEQFF. CDR3 nucleotide sequence: TGTGCCAGCAGTACAAACAGGGTGACCTACAATGAGCAGTTCTTC.

This clone was counted only a few times. The chain combines TRBV9 with TRBJ1-5, with 8 bases identical to TRBD1. V lost 3 bases to trimming and J lost 4 bases; unmatched junction nucleotides: 6. Per the germline V gene, CDR1 is SGDLS and CDR2 is YYNGEE. This CDR3 comprises 15 residues. For the CDR3, the DNA is TGTGCCAGCAGCGAAACAGGGGGGTTAAATCAGCCCCAGCATTTT. This gives the protein CASSETGGLNQPQHF.

This chain links TRBV5-6 with TRBJ1-5; D is perhaps TRBD1 (5 bases). The CDR3 covers 15 residues. Per the germline V gene, CDR1 is SGHDT and CDR2 is YYEEEE. V was cut by 4 bases and J by 0 bases, with 11 bases left in between. This CDR3 is CASSQQGISNQPQHF. CDR3 nucleotides: TGTGCCAGCAGCCAGCAGGGAATTAGCAATCAGCCCCAGCATTTT.

V and J are TRBV6-5 and TRBJ2-7; D is unresolved. Between the trimmed V and J ends, which lost 6 bases and 3 bases, there was a span of 12 bases. There are 13 residues in the CDR3. Germline V gene data show CDR1 as MNHEY and CDR2 as SVGAGI. In DNA, the CDR3 is TGTGCCAGCAGGGACGCCCTCGGCTACGAGCAGTACTTC. Translated: CASRDALGYEQYF.

The J gene is TRBJ2-2, the V gene TRBV30, with D unresolved. CDR1 and CDR2 from the germline V gene are GTSNPN and SVGIG (reference sequence). V lost 5 bases, J lost 4 bases, and 8 bases lay in between. The CDR3 consists of 12 residues. CDR3 sequence reads: CAWGSPTGELFF. In nucleotides, the CDR3 is TGTGCCTGGGGTTCTCCCACCGGGGAGCTGTTTTTT. The variable domain in full, completed from reference TRBV30 and TRBJ2-2, reads SQTIHQWPATLVQPVGSPLSLECTVEGTSNPNLYWYRQAAGRGLQLLFYSVGIGQISSEVPQNLSASRPQDRQFILSSKKLLLSDSGFYLCAWGSPTGELFFGEGSRLTVL.

This chain connects TRBV7-9 to TRBJ2-7; D possibly corresponds to TRBD1 (6 bases). From germline, CDR1 is SEHNR and CDR2 FQNEAQ (reference sequence). The CDR3 contains 14 residues. V dropped 8 bases and J dropped 0 bases, with 14 bases sitting between them. Here the CDR3 reads CASGLGDISYEQYF. The CDR3 nucleotides read TGTGCCAGCGGCCTCGGGGACATCTCCTACGAGCAGTACTTC.

The chain employs TRBV4-1 and TRBJ1-1; weak D call: TRBD1 (5 bases). The CDR3 spans 16 residues. The germline gives CDR1 MGHRA, CDR2 YSYEKL. Trimming shortened V by 4 bases and J by 1 base, and 16 bases separated the two germline ends. The CDR3 spells CASSPGFRDSNTEAFF. DNA of the CDR3: TGCGCCAGCAGCCCAGGTTTCAGGGACTCGAACACTGAAGCTTTCTTT.

The rearrangement uses TRBV25-1 and TRBJ1-2; 7 bases are a match to TRBD1. J lost 4 bases, V lost 4 bases, and 12 bases had no gene match. The CDR3 sequence is 16 residues long. Germline CDR1 is MGHDK and CDR2 is SYGVNS. CDR3 sequence (DNA): TGTGCCAGCAGTGGGGGTGGGGACAGTGGTACCTATGGCTACACCTTC. Translating it yields CASSGGGDSGTYGYTF.

This clone was recorded a few times. This rearrangement joins TRBV29-1 to TRBJ2-3; D is unclear. The CDR3 runs to 11 residues. Germline CDR1 reads SQVTM; CDR2 reads ANQGSEA. Trimming pared 7 bases from V and 6 bases from J, leaving 11 bases between. The CDR3 DNA sequence: TGCAGCGCAATAGATTTGGATACGCAGTATTTT. Translation gives CSAIDLDTQYF.

The chain links TRBV4-1 to TRBJ2-5, with 7 bases lining up with TRBD2. Trimming at V came to 4 bases and at J to 4 bases, leaving 6 bases not matched to a gene. The CDR3 loop spans 14 amino acids. The germline gives CDR1 MGHRA, CDR2 YSYEKL. The DNA for the CDR3 is TGCGCCAGCAGCCTCGGGCCTAGCGGAGAGACCCAGTACTTC. Protein product: CASSLGPSGETQYF.

This clone came up a few times. CDR3 DNA: TGCAGCGTGGATAGCGGGGGGCCCAAAGAGACCCAGTACTTC. The encoded protein is CSVDSGGPKETQYF. This chain connects TRBV29-1 to TRBJ2-5, with 10 bases aligning to TRBD2. The CDR3 has 14 amino acids. The V gene end was trimmed by 6 bases and the J gene end by 3 bases; junction bases not matched to a gene: 7. The germline V gene encodes CDR1 SQVTM and CDR2 ANQGSEA.

This clone was seen a handful of times. The chain joins TRBV6-4 to TRBJ2-1; 9 positions match TRBD1. The V and J ends lost 7 bases and 8 bases, in that order; junction bases with no gene match: 9. This CDR3 is 14 amino acids long. Germline V gives CDR1 MRHNA, CDR2 SNTAGT. CDR3 in DNA: TGTGCCAGCACCACGGGACAGGGAGGCGATGAGCAGTTCTTC. This codes for CASTTGQGGDEQFF.

The rearrangement uses TRBV15 and TRBJ2-5; no clear D. CDR1 and CDR2 from the germline V gene are LNHNV and YYDKDF (reference sequence). CDR3 length: 14 amino acids. V was cut by 0 bases and J by 2 bases, with 7 bases left in between. CDR3 protein: CATSREATQETQYF. For the CDR3, the DNA is TGTGCCACCAGCAGAGAGGCTACTCAAGAGACCCAGTACTTC.

The chain employs TRBV6-5 and TRBJ1-1; D is undetermined. Germline V CDR1 and CDR2: MNHEY, SVGAGI. Deletions cut 8 bases from V and 1 base from J, with 5 bases between. This CDR3 region has 11 residues. CDR3 nucleotides: TGTGCCAGCGGGCCGAACACTGAAGCTTTCTTT. Translation gives CASGPNTEAFF.

The table lists this clone with a few counts. This chain connects TRBV19 to TRBJ2-1, with D tentatively TRBD1 or TRBD2 (5 bases each). The CDR3 totals 13 residues. CDR1 LNHDA and CDR2 SQIVND come from the germline V gene (reference sequence). V was clipped by 7 bases and J by 9 bases, with 16 bases between them. The CDR3 region is CASTPRGPREQFF. The CDR3 DNA is TGTGCCAGTACCCCCCGGGGACCACGTGAGCAGTTCTTC.

This clone was counted between two and nine times. The chain carries TRBV11-2 and TRBJ2-6, with no clear D. The CDR3 covers 15 residues. V gave up 4 bases and J gave up 3 bases, with 10 bases separating them. Germline-derived CDR1 and CDR2 are SGHAT and FQNNGV. The CDR3 sequence is CASSYVYGGANVLTF. CDR3 in DNA: TGTGCCAGCAGCTACGTGTATGGTGGGGCCAACGTCCTGACTTTC.

Only a few counts were recorded for this clone. The J gene is TRBJ2-7, the V gene TRBV9; TRBD2 matches at 7 bases. This CDR3 has 15 residues. The junction had 7 bases not matched to a gene; V was cut back by 3 bases and J by 1 base. Per germline, CDR1 SGDLS and CDR2 YYNGEE. For the CDR3, the DNA is TGTGCCAGCAGCGCCGGGGGGAGTACTTCCTACGAGCAGTACTTC. Encoded protein: CASSAGGSTSYEQYF.